This T cell receptor (beta chain) came from a study of CD8 T cells in Susac syndrome. After extraction with the RNeasy kit, about 0.45 to 1 ug of the RNA was reverse transcribed using random hexamers. TCRdb called the immunoSEQ multiplex PCR reads again in MiXCR, with one record for every CDR3 protein. The sample lists tens of thousands of distinct CDR3 sequences, more than 90% seen once, with 0.15% to 0.2% in the top ten. This TCR was sampled from a human donor in good health. The material sequenced was CD8+ T cells from PBMCs.

CDR3 in amino acids: CASSPTPSYNYGYTF. The CDR3 DNA sequence: TGTGCCAGCAGTCCCACTCCGTCCTATAACTATGGCTACACCTTC. This rearrangement joins TRBV2 to TRBJ1-2; no reliable D call. V lost 5 bases and J lost 1, with 14 bases in between. Germline CDR1 SNHLY, CDR2 FYNNEI. The CDR3 runs to 15 residues.